The 20 T cell receptor beta chains presented below share a single source sample, sequenced in a study of blood T cell repertoires in COVID-19 (dated by TCRdb to about 2020). Libraries came from the immunoSEQ multiplex PCR assay. The clones in this table, taken by TCRdb from immuneACCESS, are in-frame only. Not every clone is retained; where verified, under half of the shortfall comes from an unresolved V gene, and the cause of the rest is unknown. The sample table records under 200,000 clones; 86% of these occur just once. 5% to 7% of the sample rests with the top ten. Sequenced input: PBMCs or T cells enriched from blood (not recorded which). The receptors come from a man aged 40-55 years with acute COVID-19.

The chain employs TRBV28 and TRBJ1-5, with 7 bases aligning to TRBD1. Germline values: CDR1 MDHEN, CDR2 SYDVKM. Losses at the gene ends were 5 bases for V and 5 bases for J; bases not matched to a gene: 6. This CDR3 is 14 amino acids long. The CDR3 nucleotides read TGTGCCAGCAGTCGGGACAGCAATGATCAGCCCCAGCATTTT. Protein product: CASSRDSNDQPQHF.

The gene calls are TRBV18 and TRBJ2-2; D is possibly TRBD1 (5 bases). The V gene's germline CDR1 is KGHSH and CDR2 LQKENI. This CDR3 has 16 residues. V shed 4 bases and J shed 8 bases, with 20 bases lying between them. The CDR3 sequence is CASSHRISDLVGELFF. DNA of the CDR3: TGTGCCAGCTCACACAGGATAAGCGATTTGGTTGGGGAGCTGTTTTTT.

V gene TRBV6-6 combines with J gene TRBJ1-5, with TRBD1 matching over 7 bases. The V segment lost 6 bases and the J segment 6 bases; nucleotides outside the gene matches: 5. The CDR3 loop spans 13 amino acids. Germline V gene lookup returns CDR1 MNHNY and CDR2 SVGAGI (reference sequence). Here the CDR3 reads CASSHDRVQPQHF. The CDR3, as DNA: TGTGCCAGCAGCCACGACAGGGTTCAGCCCCAGCATTTT.

CDR3: CASSQTYSGRPYF. CDR3 nucleotide sequence: TGTGCCAGCAGCCAAACATACAGCGGGCGTCCGTACTTC. The chain recombines TRBV3-1 (or the pseudogene TRBV3-2) with TRBJ2-4; perhaps TRBD2 as D (6 bases). Germline V CDR1 and CDR2: LGHDT, YNNKEL (reference sequence). The CDR3 has 13 residues. The V gene lost 2 bases and the J gene lost 15 bases, with 17 bases spanning the gap.

This sequence joins TRBV30 and TRBJ1-1; a possible D gene is TRBD1 (6 bases). The CDR3 is 11 residues long. Germline loops: CDR1 GTSNPN, CDR2 SVGIG (reference sequence). Deletions cut 5 bases from V and 11 bases from J, with 15 bases between. The DNA of the CDR3 is TGTGCCTGGTCCCGACGGGGGGCGGCTTTCTTT. Its translation: CAWSRRGAAFF.

This chain connects TRBV6-1 to TRBJ2-3, with 7 bases lining up with TRBD2. The CDR3 runs 16 residues. Germline lookup yields CDR1 MNHNS and CDR2 SASEGT. The ends lost 4 bases at V and 5 bases at J; junction bases unmatched: 12. CDR3 protein: CASSVSTGGAEDTQYF. CDR3 nucleotide sequence: TGTGCCAGCAGTGTATCGACGGGAGGAGCGGAAGATACGCAGTATTTT.

The CDR3 sequence: CASSTTGADQPQHF. The CDR3 DNA sequence: TGTGCCAGTAGCACGACAGGGGCAGATCAGCCCCAGCATTTT. The chain uses TRBV19 and TRBJ1-5, with 8 bases aligning to TRBD1. Per germline, CDR1 LNHDA and CDR2 SQIVND (reference sequence). V lost 6 bases to trimming and J lost 5 bases; unmatched junction nucleotides: 6. The CDR3 is made up of 14 amino acids.

The rearrangement uses TRBV10-3 and TRBJ1-1; 8 nucleotides match TRBD1. This CDR3 has 16 residues. CDR1 and CDR2 (germline): ENHRY, SYGVKD. After removal of 3 bases from V and 1 base from J, the junction contained 7 bases not matched to a gene. In DNA, the CDR3 is TGTGCCATCAGTGATCTGGGGACAGGACCGAACACTGAAGCTTTCTTT. This sequence encodes CAISDLGTGPNTEAFF.

V gene TRBV19 combines with J gene TRBJ2-3; 7 bases agree with TRBD1. The CDR3 is 16 residues long. Germline V CDR1 and CDR2: LNHDA, SQIVND (reference sequence). The J segment lost 6 bases and the V segment lost 5 bases, leaving 14 bases of the junction unmatched. DNA of the CDR3: TGTGCCAGTAGTCCATACAGGGGTGAGGGTACCGATACGCAGTATTTT. Translating gives CASSPYRGEGTDTQYF. The full variable domain, in which reference TRBV19 and TRBJ2-3 provide the parts outside the CDR3, is DGGITQSPKYLFRKEGQNVTLSCEQNLNHDAMYWYRQDPGQGLRLIYYSQIVNDFQKGDIAEGYSVSREKKESFPLTVTSAQKNPTAFYLCASSPYRGEGTDTQYFGPGTRLTVL.

The chain recombines TRBV6-2 or TRBV6-3 with TRBJ1-5; 7 bases are a match to TRBD1. V dropped 4 bases and J dropped 6; count of bases not matched to a gene: 3. CDR1 and CDR2 from the germline V gene are MNHEY and SVGEGT. CDR3 length equals 13 residues. The CDR3 here is CASSFTGVQPQHF. CDR3 coding DNA: TGTGCCAGCAGTTTCACAGGGGTTCAGCCCCAGCATTTT.

The CDR3: CSVDRDTDTQYF. The DNA for the CDR3 is TGCAGCGTTGACAGGGACACAGATACGCAGTATTTT. J is TRBJ2-3 and V is TRBV29-1, with D tentatively TRBD1 (5 bases). Germline V CDR1 and CDR2: SQVTM, ANQGSEA. V dropped 3 bases and J dropped 2 bases, with 6 bases sitting between them. This CDR3 has 12 residues.

The rearrangement uses TRBV12-3 or TRBV12-4 and TRBJ1-3; the D is unclear. The CDR3 length is 13 residues. Trimming took off 7 bases at V and 3 bases at J, with 10 bases between the two ends. This chain's CDR3 is CASTTRNGNTIYF. The CDR3 nucleotides read TGTGCCAGCACCACGAGGAATGGAAACACCATATATTTT.

This clone has only a few counts. The chain couples TRBV6-2 or TRBV6-3 to TRBJ1-1; TRBD1 aligns across 8 bases. CDR1 and CDR2 (germline): MNHEY, SVGEGT. V was pared by 0 bases and J by 3 bases, with 12 bases of the junction left unmatched. The CDR3 covers 18 residues. The chain's CDR3 is CASSYSRAGGAGDTEAFF. The CDR3 nucleotides read TGTGCCAGCAGTTACTCGAGGGCAGGGGGCGCCGGGGACACTGAAGCTTTCTTT.

The chain employs TRBV9 and TRBJ2-3; 9 bases match TRBD2. The CDR3 has 14 residues. V gave up 0 bases and J gave up 6 bases; unmatched junction bases: 2. Germline V CDR1 and CDR2: SGDLS, YYNGEE. CDR3 protein: CASSVVAGVDTQYF. The CDR3 bases are TGTGCCAGCAGCGTAGTAGCGGGAGTTGATACGCAGTATTTT.

V usage is TRBV21-1 and J usage is TRBJ1-6; the table's D call, TRBD1, has no DNA check behind it. TRBV21-1 counts as a pseudogene. This CDR3 is 14 amino acids long. The CDR3 region is CASSGTGGCSPLHF. The CDR3 DNA is TGTGCCAGCTCGGGGACAGGGGGATGTTCACCCCTCCACTTT.

This chain joins TRBV28 and TRBJ1-5; a possible D gene is TRBD1 (5 bases). Germline values: CDR1 MDHEN, CDR2 SYDVKM. Trimming shortened V by 5 bases and J by 11 bases, and 16 bases separated the two germline ends. The CDR3 totals 13 residues. The CDR3 protein is CASSPGSGAAQHF. The CDR3 nucleotides are TGTGCCAGCAGTCCAGGGTCAGGCGCGGCCCAGCATTTT.

The rearrangement links TRBV11-2 to TRBJ2-3; the D gene is possibly TRBD2 (6 bases). Trimming took 2 bases from V and 1 from J, leaving 16 bases between them. The V gene's germline CDR1 is SGHAT and CDR2 FQNNGV. The CDR3 contains 17 residues. Written as DNA, the CDR3 is TGTGCCAGCAGCTTAAGGCGCGGGATGGGTGGCACAGATACGCAGTATTTT. This codes for CASSLRRGMGGTDTQYF.

J is TRBJ1-3 and V is TRBV3-1 (or the pseudogene TRBV3-2); D gene ambiguous. The CDR3 totals 13 residues. The germline V gene has CDR1 LGHDT and CDR2 YNNKEL (reference sequence). Trimming left V 4 bases short and J 2 bases short, with 6 bases between. The CDR3, as DNA: TGTGCCAGCAGCCCCTATGCTGGAAACACCATATATTTT. This codes for CASSPYAGNTIYF.

V and J are TRBV19 and TRBJ1-1, with D unresolved. Germline V CDR1 and CDR2: LNHDA, SQIVND (reference sequence). The CDR3 consists of 13 residues. The V end lost 6 bases, the J end lost 1 base, and 9 bases lay between the germline ends. The CDR3 bases are TGTGCCAGTAGCAGGTCCCCGAACACTGAAGCTTTCTTT. Translation: CASSRSPNTEAFF.

V and J are TRBV2 and TRBJ1-2; possible D gene TRBD1, 5 bases. The V end was cut by 0 bases, the J end by 5 bases, with 19 bases between. Germline V gene sequence: CDR1 SNHLY, CDR2 FYNNEI. CDR3 length: 17 residues. DNA of the CDR3: TGTGCCAGCAGTGAAGCGTTGGGGGGGTCCCCGGATTATGGCTACACCTTC. It codes for CASSEALGGSPDYGYTF.